Sequencing of this T cell receptor beta chain was carried out in a study of blood T cell repertoires in COVID-19. Overall study context: Italy, Spain and the United States were the sources of the convalescent and acute COVID-19 samples. The cDNA or gDNA used as material had been derived from T cells, B-cell-depleted T cells, or PBMCs.

In the original workflow: By means of reference gene primer amplification, nucleated cell counts were estimated. Data came from immunoSEQ multiplex PCR; TCRdb stores just in-frame clones and leaves some out. V, J and clone size are those of that table, while D and trimming were read from the DNA. The repertoire has roughly 180,000 clones, 86% of them found once; the top ten carry around 21%. CDR3 length: 14 residues. The V gene's germline CDR1 is MDHEN and CDR2 SYDVKM. The trim removed 6 bases at V and 7 bases at J, leaving 11 bases unmatched. This TCR derives from a man in his 70s with active or convalescent COVID-19. The specimen was peripheral blood. The chain uses TRBV28 and TRBJ1-2, with 7 positions matching TRBD1. This CDR3 reads CASRVGQRRSGYTF. Written as DNA, the CDR3 is TGTGCCAGCAGAGTGGGACAGAGACGCTCTGGCTACACCTTC.